This entry lists 8 T cell receptor beta chains sequenced from one sample in a study of monozygotic twins with inflammatory bowel disease. TCRdb reprocessed the 5' RACE reads and keeps a single row for each CDR3 protein, giving no DNA. Its table records 200,000 to 250,000 distinct CDR3 sequences. Sequenced input: blood. The source of these receptors is a human donor with ulcerative colitis or Crohn's disease, or a healthy co-twin of an affected twin (not recorded which).

The genes are TRBV5-1 and TRBJ2-7; TCRdb picks TRBD1, but there is no DNA to check that call. The CDR3 is 16 amino acids. Germline loops: CDR1 SGHRS, CDR2 YFSETQ. The CDR3 is CASSFSLSGVSYEQYF.

CDR3 protein: CASLQVDSPTGELFF. This rearrangement joins TRBV2 to TRBJ2-2; TCRdb's D gene call, TRBD1, goes unchecked for lack of DNA. The CDR3 is 15 residues long. Germline CDR1 SNHLY, CDR2 FYNNEI.

The rearrangement links TRBV7-2 to TRBJ2-7; TCRdb's assignment of TRBD1 cannot be checked, as there is no DNA. The CDR3 has 16 amino acids. Germline V gives CDR1 SGHTA, CDR2 FQGNSA. The CDR3 region is CASSLDVGTALNEQYF.

V gene TRBV29-1 combines with J gene TRBJ1-3; TCRdb's D gene call, TRBD1, goes unchecked for lack of DNA. This CDR3 is 13 amino acids long. CDR1 and CDR2 from the germline V gene are SQVTM and ANQGSEA. This chain's CDR3 is CSVEGGAGNTTYF.

CDR3 sequence reads: CASSFGAGGRGQPQHF. The rearrangement uses TRBV7-9 and TRBJ1-5. The CDR3 runs 16 residues. Germline CDR1 reads SEHNR; CDR2 reads FQNEAQ (reference sequence).

This chain links TRBV7-8 with TRBJ2-3; the TRBD2 assignment by TCRdb is unverifiable without DNA. This CDR3 comprises 18 residues. Germline-derived CDR1 and CDR2 are SGHVS and FQNEAQ. The CDR3 loop reads CASSLKPPTSGPTDTQYF.

The V and J genes are TRBV30 and TRBJ2-5; the D call of TRBD1 rests on TCRdb alone, since no DNA is present to check it. CDR3 length: 13 residues. Germline V CDR1 and CDR2: GTSNPN, SVGIG (reference sequence). CDR3 amino acids: CAWSPDTGETQYF.

V gene TRBV29-1 combines with J gene TRBJ1-1. The V gene's germline CDR1 is SQVTM and CDR2 ANQGSEA. The length of the CDR3 is 12 residues. CDR3 amino acids: CSVDSGYTEAFF.